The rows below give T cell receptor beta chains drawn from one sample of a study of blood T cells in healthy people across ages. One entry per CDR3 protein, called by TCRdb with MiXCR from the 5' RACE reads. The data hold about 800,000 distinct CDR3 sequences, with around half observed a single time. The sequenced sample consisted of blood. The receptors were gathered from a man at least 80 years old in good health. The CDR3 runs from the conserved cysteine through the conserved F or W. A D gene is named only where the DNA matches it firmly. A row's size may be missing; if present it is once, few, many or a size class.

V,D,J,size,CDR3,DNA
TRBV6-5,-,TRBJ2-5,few,CASSYSIPGAQSGETQYF,TGTGCCAGCAGTTACTCGATTCCGGGGGCACAATCCGGGGAGACCCAGTACTTC
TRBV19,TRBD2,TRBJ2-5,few,CASSHLGTSGQETQYF,TGTGCCAGTAGTCATCTTGGGACTAGCGGGCAAGAGACCCAGTACTTC
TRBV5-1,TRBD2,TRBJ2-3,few,CASSLGGRNLGTQYF,TGCGCCAGCAGCTTGGGCGGGAGAAATCTCGGGACGCAGTATTTT
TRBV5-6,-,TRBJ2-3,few,CASSRQYDYVRADTQYF,TGTGCCAGCAGCCGACAGTACGACTATGTCCGAGCAGATACGCAGTATTTT
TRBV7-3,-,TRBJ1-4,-,CASSLGGRANEKLFF,TGTGCCAGCAGCTTAGGGGGTCGGGCTAATGAAAAACTGTTTTTT
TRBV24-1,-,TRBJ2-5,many,CATSPRPGHDQETQYF,TGTGCCACCTCTCCCCGGCCGGGACACGACCAAGAGACCCAGTACTTC
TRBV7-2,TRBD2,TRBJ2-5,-,CASSSRGSGRVETQYF,TGTGCCAGCAGCTCGAGGGGTAGCGGGAGGGTCGAGACCCAGTACTTC
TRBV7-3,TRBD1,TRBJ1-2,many,CASSPAGTDYGYTF,TGTGCCAGCAGCCCCGCCGGGACAGACTATGGCTACACCTTC
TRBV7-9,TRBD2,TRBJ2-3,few,CASSPQLAGTSDTQYF,TGTGCCAGCAGCCCCCAACTAGCGGGAACGTCAGATACGCAGTATTTT
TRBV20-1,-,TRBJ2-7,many,CSARPPGVSSYEQYF,TGCAGTGCTAGGCCTCCAGGGGTCAGCTCCTACGAGCAGTACTTC
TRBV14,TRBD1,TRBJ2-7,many,CASSQRTGTEQYF,TGTGCCAGCAGCCAAAGGACAGGGACCGAGCAGTACTTC
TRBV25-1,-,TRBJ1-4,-,CASSAWSGVYEKLFF,TGTGCCAGCAGTGCGTGGTCGGGGGTGTATGAAAAACTGTTTTTT
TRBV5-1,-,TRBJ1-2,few,CASSLGSSRDGYTF,TGCGCCAGCAGCTTGGGGTCGTCTAGGGATGGCTACACCTTC
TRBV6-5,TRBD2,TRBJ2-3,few,CASRHGLAGTDTQYF,TGTGCCAGCAGACACGGACTAGCGGGAACAGATACGCAGTATTTT
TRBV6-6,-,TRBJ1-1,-,CASSGPLKGTEAFF,TGTGCCAGCAGTGGCCCTCTTAAAGGCACTGAAGCTTTCTTT
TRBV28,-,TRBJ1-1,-,CASSPRTAPSAEAFF,TGTGCCAGCAGTCCCCGGACCGCTCCCTCAGCTGAAGCTTTCTTT
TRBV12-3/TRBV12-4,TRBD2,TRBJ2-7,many,CASSHGMASGFSYEQYF,TGTGCCAGCAGCCACGGCATGGCTAGCGGGTTCTCCTACGAGCAGTACTTC
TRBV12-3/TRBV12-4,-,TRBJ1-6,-,CASSFGVRGTLLPLHF,TGTGCCAGCAGTTTTGGAGTTCGGGGGACCCTTCTACCCCTCCACTTT
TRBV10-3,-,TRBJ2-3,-,CAISESGGGESDTQYF,TGTGCCATCAGTGAGTCCGGAGGGGGGGAGTCAGATACGCAGTATTTT
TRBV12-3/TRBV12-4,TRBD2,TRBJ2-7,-,CASRMGLAGGGYEQYF,TGTGCCAGCAGGATGGGGCTAGCGGGAGGAGGGTACGAGCAGTACTTC
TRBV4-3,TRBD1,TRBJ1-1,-,CASSQDVQGAAEAFF,TGCGCCAGCAGCCAAGATGTCCAGGGGGCTGCTGAAGCTTTCTTT
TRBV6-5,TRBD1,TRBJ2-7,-,CASSYSPGQGEQYF,TGTGCCAGCAGTTACTCCCCCGGACAGGGCGAGCAGTACTTC
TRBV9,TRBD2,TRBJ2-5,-,CASSVVPSGTQYF,TGTGCCAGCAGCGTAGTCCCTAGCGGCACCCAGTACTTC
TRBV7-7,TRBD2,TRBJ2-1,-,CACSLVGGRSSYNEQFF,TGTGCCTGCAGCTTGGTGGGCGGGAGGAGCTCCTACAATGAGCAGTTCTTC
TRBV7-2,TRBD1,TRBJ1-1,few,CASSPRGGVTGNTEAFF,TGTGCCAGCAGCCCCAGGGGGGGGGTAACTGGGAACACTGAAGCTTTCTTT
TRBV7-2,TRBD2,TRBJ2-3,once,CASSLARGGADTQYF,TGTGCCAGCAGCTTAGCGCGGGGAGGGGCAGATACGCAGTATTTT
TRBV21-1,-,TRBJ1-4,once,CASSDSNRQNEKLFF,TGTGCCAGCAGCGATTCTAACAGGCAAAATGAAAAACTGTTTTTT
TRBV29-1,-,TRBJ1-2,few,CSVTIANYGYTF,TGCAGCGTTACGATAGCTAACTATGGCTACACCTTC
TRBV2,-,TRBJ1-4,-,CASDPGAREKLFF,TGTGCCAGCGACCCAGGGGCTAGGGAAAAACTGTTTTTT
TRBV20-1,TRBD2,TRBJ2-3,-,CSAKTSGRGPDTQYF,TGCAGTGCAAAGACTAGCGGGAGGGGTCCAGATACGCAGTATTTT
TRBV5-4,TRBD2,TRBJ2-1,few,CASSPSGTSPRYLDEQFF,TGTGCCAGCAGCCCCAGCGGGACTAGCCCAAGATATTTGGATGAGCAGTTCTTC
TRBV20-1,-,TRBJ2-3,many,CSARPTVSTDTQYF,TGCAGTGCTAGACCAACCGTCAGCACAGATACGCAGTATTTT
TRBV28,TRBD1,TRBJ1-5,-,CASSLWWDSLSSNQPQHF,TGTGCCAGCAGTTTATGGTGGGACAGTTTATCTAGCAATCAGCCCCAGCATTTT
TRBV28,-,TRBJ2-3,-,CASSSRGSSTDTQYF,TGTGCCAGCAGTTCCCGGGGGTCAAGCACAGATACGCAGTATTTT
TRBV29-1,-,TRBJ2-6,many,CSVDGDSGANVLTF,TGCAGCGTTGATGGGGACTCTGGGGCCAACGTCCTGACTTTC
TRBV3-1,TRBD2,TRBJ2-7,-,CASSHSGTAIAGGLYNEQYF,TGTGCCAGCAGCCACTCCGGGACGGCGATAGCGGGAGGCCTATACAATGAGCAGTACTTC